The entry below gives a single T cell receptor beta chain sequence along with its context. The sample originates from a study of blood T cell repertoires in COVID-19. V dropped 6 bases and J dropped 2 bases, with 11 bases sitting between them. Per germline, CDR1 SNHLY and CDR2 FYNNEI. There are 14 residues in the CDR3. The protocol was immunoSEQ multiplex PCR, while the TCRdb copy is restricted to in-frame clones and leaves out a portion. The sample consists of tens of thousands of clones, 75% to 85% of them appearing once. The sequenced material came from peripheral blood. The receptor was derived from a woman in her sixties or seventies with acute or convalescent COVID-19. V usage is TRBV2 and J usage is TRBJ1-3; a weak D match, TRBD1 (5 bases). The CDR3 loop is CASREQVTGNTIYF. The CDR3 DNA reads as TGTGCCAGCAGAGAACAGGTCACTGGAAACACCATATATTTT.